The 27 T cell receptor beta chains below were found in one sample sequenced in a study of cytomegalovirus exposure and HLA in healthy donors. Some clones are missing from TCRdb's copy, which holds only in-frame ones; the method was immunoSEQ multiplex PCR. Of around 300,000 clones listed, 65% to 90% are singletons. Material: PBMCs. Receptors were obtained from a woman younger than 30 in good health and CMV-seronegative.

This chain joins TRBV7-9 and TRBJ1-1, with D possibly TRBD1 on 5 matching bases. V was trimmed by 1 base and J by 1 base, leaving 10 bases between them. The CDR3 is 15 amino acids. CDR1 SEHNR and CDR2 FQNEAQ come from the germline V gene (reference sequence). The CDR3: CASSLVDRQNTEAFF. Here the CDR3 DNA reads TGTGCCAGCAGCTTAGTAGACAGACAGAACACTGAAGCTTTCTTT.

The genes are TRBV7-2 and TRBJ2-1, with 7 bases aligning to TRBD1. The CDR3 contains 17 residues. V lost 3 bases, J lost 5 bases, and 13 bases stayed unmatched. Germline CDR1 is SGHTA and CDR2 is FQGNSA. CDR3 region: CASSLMTGLSIDNEQFF. CDR3 sequence (DNA): TGTGCCAGCAGCTTGATGACAGGGTTAAGTATCGACAATGAGCAGTTCTTC. Complete variable domain (other parts from reference TRBV7-2 and TRBJ2-1): GAGVSQSPSNKVTEKGKDVELRCDPISGHTALYWYRQSLGQGLEFLIYFQGNSAPDKSGLPSDRFSAERTGGSVSTLTIQRTQQEDSAVYLCASSLMTGLSIDNEQFFGPGTRLTVL.

V and J are TRBV27 and TRBJ2-3; tentatively, D is TRBD1 (6 bases). Trimming left V 8 bases short and J 2 bases short, with 14 bases between. CDR1 MNHEY and CDR2 SMNVEV come from the germline V gene (reference sequence). The length of the CDR3 is 14 residues. The CDR3 nucleotides are TGTGCCAGCGGTTCAAGGGGGACCACAGATACGCAGTATTTT. It translates to CASGSRGTTDTQYF.

CDR3 in DNA: TGTGCCAGCAGCACAGGGACCTTCGCGGACTATGGCTACACCTTC. As protein: CASSTGTFADYGYTF. The V and J genes are TRBV6-5 and TRBJ1-2; D possibly corresponds to TRBD1 (6 bases). CDR1 and CDR2 (germline): MNHEY, SVGAGI. With 6 bases removed from V and 3 bases from J, the gap between germline ends came to 17 bases. The CDR3 is 15 residues long.

The rearrangement joins TRBV7-2 to TRBJ2-7; D might be TRBD2 (6 bases). The length of the CDR3 is 15 residues. Germline CDR1 is SGHTA and CDR2 is FQGNSA. Trimming removed 5 bases at V and 1 base at J, with 15 bases between. CDR3 DNA sequence: TGTGCCAGCAGCCAAGAGGGCGGGACTTCCTACGAGCAGTACTTC. It is translated as CASSQEGGTSYEQYF.

The chain employs TRBV19 and TRBJ2-7, with 7 bases that match TRBD2. CDR1 is LNHDA, CDR2 SQIVND, per germline (reference sequence). This CDR3 comprises 15 residues. With V trimmed by 4 bases and J by 6 bases, 12 bases remained unmatched. The DNA of the CDR3 is TGTGCCAGTAGTACATTAAGCGGGGCGTATATCGAGCAGTACTTC. It is translated as CASSTLSGAYIEQYF.

This clone was observed a single time. This chain uses TRBV6-5 with TRBJ1-1, with a weak D call TRBD1 (6 bases). This CDR3 is 12 amino acids long. V was clipped by 6 bases and J by 8 bases, with 13 bases between them. Germline V gene lookup returns CDR1 MNHEY and CDR2 SVGAGI. CDR3 DNA sequence: TGTGCCAGCAGCGCCACAGGGTCGGAAGCTTTCTTT. It is translated as CASSATGSEAFF.

The chain couples TRBV30 to TRBJ1-1; D possibly corresponds to TRBD1 (6 bases). V was clipped by 5 bases and J by 5 bases, with 18 bases between them. The CDR3 is 14 residues long. Germline V gives CDR1 GTSNPN, CDR2 SVGIG (reference sequence). CDR3 sequence: CAWLMTGWITEAFF. The DNA for the CDR3 is TGTGCCTGGCTAATGACAGGTTGGATTACTGAAGCTTTCTTT.

The chain recombines TRBV9 with TRBJ1-1; D possibly corresponds to TRBD1 (6 bases). The germline V and J ends were trimmed by 3 bases and 1 base, with 13 bases remaining between them. Germline lookup yields CDR1 SGDLS and CDR2 YYNGEE. The CDR3 is made up of 15 amino acids. CDR3 nucleotide sequence: TGTGCCAGCAGCGCAGAGGGGGTTTCGAACACTGAAGCTTTCTTT. Translation gives CASSAEGVSNTEAFF.

This clone has only one observation. The chain is built from TRBV2 and TRBJ2-5; perhaps TRBD2 as D (5 bases). The CDR3 consists of 12 residues. CDR1 is SNHLY and CDR2 is FYNNEI in the germline V gene. V was shortened by 6 bases and J by 4 bases, with 9 bases between the two germline ends. As DNA, the CDR3 is TGTGCCAGCAGCAGGAGCGGAGAGACCCAGTACTTC. This translates into CASSRSGETQYF.

CDR3 sequence (DNA): TGTGCCAGCTCACTTCCGGGACAGGGGGCATCGCGCTACACCTTC. The encoded protein is CASSLPGQGASRYTF. This chain connects TRBV18 to TRBJ1-2; TRBD1 agrees at 12 bases. Losses at the gene ends were 4 bases for V and 9 bases for J; bases not matched to a gene: 9. From germline, CDR1 is KGHSH and CDR2 LQKENI. This CDR3 is 15 amino acids long.

The chain has TRBV30 and TRBJ2-3; the D is unclear. This CDR3 region has 12 residues. CDR1 and CDR2 from the germline V gene are GTSNPN and SVGIG (reference sequence). V was clipped by 2 bases and J by 8 bases, with 11 bases between them. CDR3 sequence: CAWSPLNPTQYF. As DNA, the CDR3 is TGTGCCTGGAGTCCCCTTAATCCTACGCAGTATTTT.

The rearrangement uses TRBV12-5 and TRBJ2-3; TRBD1 agrees at 8 bases. Germline lookup yields CDR1 LGHNT and CDR2 FRNRAP. The CDR3 runs to 17 residues. V trimming: 0 bases; J trimming: 4 bases; junction bases outside the gene matches: 9. CDR3: CASGLVRQGPSPDTQYF. The CDR3 DNA reads TGTGCTAGTGGTTTGGTTAGACAGGGGCCGTCTCCAGATACGCAGTATTTT.

For the CDR3, the DNA is TGTGCCAGCAGTTCAGGGTTTAGGGACACTGAAGCTTTCTTT. It is translated as CASSSGFRDTEAFF. V and J are TRBV27 and TRBJ1-1; TRBD1 might be the D (5 bases). Germline CDR1 reads MNHEY; CDR2 reads SMNVEV (reference sequence). V lost 4 bases and J lost 3, with 12 bases in between. This CDR3 has 14 residues.

The chain has TRBV6-5 and TRBJ2-7; D gene uncertain. CDR3 length: 14 amino acids. Germline assignment: CDR1 MNHEY and CDR2 SVGAGI. V dropped 4 bases and J dropped 2 bases, with 12 bases sitting between them. The CDR3 sequence: CASSSGDIAYEQYF. In DNA form, the CDR3 reads TGTGCCAGCAGTTCAGGTGACATCGCCTACGAGCAGTACTTC.

The chain is built from TRBV28 and TRBJ1-2; 8 positions agree with TRBD1. Looked up from germline, CDR1 is MDHEN and CDR2 is SYDVKM. V was clipped by 6 bases and J by 9 bases; unmatched bases: 6. There are 12 residues in the CDR3. CDR3 DNA sequence: TGTGCCAGCAGGTCAGGGGGCAGGCGCTACACCTTC. Protein: CASRSGGRRYTF.

The rearrangement uses TRBV5-4 and TRBJ2-2; TRBD1 matches 9 bases. After removal of 3 bases from V and 6 bases from J, the junction contained 3 bases not matched to a gene. The CDR3 totals 14 residues. Looked up from germline, CDR1 is SGHNT and CDR2 is YYREEE (reference sequence). In DNA form, the CDR3 reads TGTGCCAGCAGCTCGGGACAGGGTTCCGGGGAGCTGTTTTTT. As protein: CASSSGQGSGELFF.

The chain has TRBV25-1 and TRBJ1-5, with D possibly TRBD1 on 6 matching bases. The germline gives CDR1 MGHDK, CDR2 SYGVNS. The CDR3 length is 15 residues. Trimming cost V 6 bases and J 1 base, with 13 bases left between them. DNA for the CDR3: TGTGCCAGCAGGGGGAGAGGGGGAAGCAATCAGCCCCAGCATTTT. Amino acid sequence: CASRGRGGSNQPQHF.

V usage is TRBV7-8 and J usage is TRBJ1-2; D remains unclear. From germline, CDR1 is SGHVS and CDR2 FQNEAQ. The CDR3 covers 14 residues. Trimming took 5 bases from V and 5 from J, leaving 15 bases between them. The CDR3 is CASSLLRAGYGYTF. CDR3 DNA: TGTGCCAGCAGCCTGTTAAGGGCGGGATATGGCTACACCTTC.

The V and J genes are TRBV28 and TRBJ1-4, with a possible D match to TRBD1 (6 bases). The germline V gene encodes CDR1 MDHEN and CDR2 SYDVKM. V was shortened by 3 bases and J by 7 bases, with 18 bases between the two germline ends. The CDR3 has 16 residues. The CDR3 DNA reads TGTGCCAGCAGTTTGGGTCAGGGGATGCTGGCTGAAAAACTGTTTTTT. Translation: CASSLGQGMLAEKLFF.

V and J are TRBV27 and TRBJ1-1, with TRBD1 matching 7 bases. Per germline, CDR1 MNHEY and CDR2 SMNVEV (reference sequence). The CDR3 sequence is 15 residues long. The V segment lost 5 bases and the J segment 2 bases; nucleotides outside the gene matches: 8. CDR3 in DNA: TGTGCCAGCAGTCCCACAGGGGACTCTAACACTGAAGCTTTCTTT. This gives the protein CASSPTGDSNTEAFF.

J is TRBJ2-7 and V is TRBV27; possible D gene TRBD1, 5 bases. Germline CDR1 MNHEY, CDR2 SMNVEV (reference sequence). Trimming cost V 4 bases and J 3 bases, with 13 bases left between them. CDR3 length equals 14 residues. CDR3 in amino acids: CASSSYLDIYEQYF. CDR3 coding DNA: TGTGCCAGCAGTTCATACTTGGACATCTACGAGCAGTACTTC.

This clone was seen a single time. The rearrangement links TRBV28 to TRBJ2-7; 7 bases fit TRBD1. In germline, CDR1 is MDHEN, CDR2 SYDVKM. The ends lost 6 bases at V and 0 bases at J; junction bases unmatched: 8. CDR3 length: 15 residues. The CDR3 DNA sequence: TGTGCCAGCAGACGAGTGACAGGGAGCTCCTACGAGCAGTACTTC. It encodes CASRRVTGSSYEQYF.

J is TRBJ1-2 and V is TRBV9, with D possibly TRBD1 on 6 matching bases. The CDR3 is made up of 14 amino acids. Trimming pared 3 bases from V and 3 bases from J, leaving 12 bases between. The germline V gene has CDR1 SGDLS and CDR2 YYNGEE. The CDR3 spells CASSAGGDHYGYTF. The CDR3 DNA sequence: TGTGCCAGCAGCGCGGGGGGCGATCACTATGGCTACACCTTC.

The chain uses TRBV10-3 and TRBJ2-7; unclear D gene. Trimming cost V 3 bases and J 4 bases, with 4 bases left between them. The CDR3 runs 11 residues. Germline V gene data show CDR1 as ENHRY and CDR2 as SYGVKD. The CDR3, as DNA: TGTGCCATCAGTGAAGCGTACGAGCAGTACTTC. It encodes CAISEAYEQYF.

V and J are TRBV4-1 and TRBJ2-1; weak D call: TRBD1 (5 bases). V was shortened by 4 bases and J by 4 bases, with 20 bases between the two germline ends. CDR3 size: 17 residues. CDR1 is MGHRA and CDR2 is YSYEKL in the germline V gene. The CDR3 DNA sequence: TGCGCCAGCAGCCCGCGACAGCAACAGTATGGTTACAATGAGCAGTTCTTC. This sequence encodes CASSPRQQQYGYNEQFF.

The chain joins TRBV19 to TRBJ1-2, with D possibly TRBD1 on 6 matching bases. The V and J ends lost 8 bases and 3 bases respectively, with 10 bases between them. Germline V gene lookup returns CDR1 LNHDA and CDR2 SQIVND (reference sequence). CDR3 length equals 12 residues. Here the CDR3 reads CASEQGDYGYTF. As DNA, the CDR3 is TGTGCCAGTGAACAGGGAGACTATGGCTACACCTTC. Using reference TRBV19 and TRBJ1-2 for the parts outside the CDR3, the full variable domain is DGGITQSPKYLFRKEGQNVTLSCEQNLNHDAMYWYRQDPGQGLRLIYYSQIVNDFQKGDIAEGYSVSREKKESFPLTVTSAQKNPTAFYLCASEQGDYGYTFGSGTRLTVV.